This T cell receptor (beta chain) was sequenced for a study of control samples from healthy donors and cancer patients. The CDR3 contains 16 residues. Germline V gene lookup returns CDR1 MNHNS and CDR2 SASEGT. V lost 2 bases and J 2 bases, leaving 13 bases between the germline ends. Here immunoSEQ multiplex PCR was the method, and the copy in TCRdb shows in-frame clones only, minus some. The table has roughly 76,000 clones, around 94% seen once. The chain carries TRBV6-1 and TRBJ1-5; TRBD1 might be the D (6 bases). The TCR comes from a woman between 40 and 55 years old in good health. Sequencing used blood. The CDR3 sequence: CASSESEGGGNQPQHF. The CDR3 coding sequence is TGTGCCAGCAGTGAATCTGAGGGGGGGGGCAATCAGCCCCAGCATTTT.